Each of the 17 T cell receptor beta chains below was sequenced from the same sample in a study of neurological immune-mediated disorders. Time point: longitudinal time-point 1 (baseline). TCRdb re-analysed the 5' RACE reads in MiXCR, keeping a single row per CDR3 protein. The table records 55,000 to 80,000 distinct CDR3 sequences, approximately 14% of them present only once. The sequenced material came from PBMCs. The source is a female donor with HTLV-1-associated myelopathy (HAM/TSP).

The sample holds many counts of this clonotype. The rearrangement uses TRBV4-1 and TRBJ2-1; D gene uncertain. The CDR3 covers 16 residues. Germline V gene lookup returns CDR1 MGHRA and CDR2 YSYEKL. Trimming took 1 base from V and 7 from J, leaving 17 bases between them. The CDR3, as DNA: TGCGCCAGCAGCCAAGCAGCAAGTGTTTATGAGAATGAGCAGTTCTTC. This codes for CASSQAASVYENEQFF.

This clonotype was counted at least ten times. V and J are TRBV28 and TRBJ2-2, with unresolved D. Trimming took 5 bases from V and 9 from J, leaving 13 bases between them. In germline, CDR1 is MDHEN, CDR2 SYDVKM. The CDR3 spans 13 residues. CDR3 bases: TGTGCCAGCAGTCCCCTTACCACGAGGGAGCTGTTTTTT. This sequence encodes CASSPLTTRELFF.

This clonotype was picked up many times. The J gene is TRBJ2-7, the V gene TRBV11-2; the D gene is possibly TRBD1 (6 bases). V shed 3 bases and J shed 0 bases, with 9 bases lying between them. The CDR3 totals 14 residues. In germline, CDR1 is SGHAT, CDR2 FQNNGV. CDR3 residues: CASSFRTDSYEQYF. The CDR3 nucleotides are TGTGCCAGCAGCTTCCGGACAGACTCCTACGAGCAGTACTTC.

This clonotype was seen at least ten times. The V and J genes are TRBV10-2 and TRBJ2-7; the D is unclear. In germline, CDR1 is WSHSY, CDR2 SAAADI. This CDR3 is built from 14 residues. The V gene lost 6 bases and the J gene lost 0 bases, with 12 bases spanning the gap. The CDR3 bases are TGCGCCAGCAGATCACCTGGGCGCTCCTACGAGCAGTACTTC. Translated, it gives CASRSPGRSYEQYF.

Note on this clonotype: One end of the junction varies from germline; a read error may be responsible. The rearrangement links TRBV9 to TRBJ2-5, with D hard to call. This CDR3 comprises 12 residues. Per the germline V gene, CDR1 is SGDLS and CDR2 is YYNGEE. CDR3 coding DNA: TGTGCCAGCAGCGTGAATCAAGAGAACCAGTACTTC. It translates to CASSVNQENQYF.

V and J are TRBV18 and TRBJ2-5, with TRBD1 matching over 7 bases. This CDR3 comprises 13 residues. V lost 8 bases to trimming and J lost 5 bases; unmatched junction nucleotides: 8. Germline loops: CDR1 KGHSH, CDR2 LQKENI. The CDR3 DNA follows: TGTGCCAGCGCACAGGGGTTCCAGGAGACCCAGTACTTC. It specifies CASAQGFQETQYF. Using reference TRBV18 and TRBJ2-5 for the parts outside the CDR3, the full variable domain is NAGVMQNPRHLVRRRGQEARLRCSPMKGHSHVYWYRQLPEEGLKFMVYLQKENIIDESGMPKERFSAEFPKEGPSILRIQQVVRGDSAAYFCASAQGFQETQYFGPGTRLLVL.

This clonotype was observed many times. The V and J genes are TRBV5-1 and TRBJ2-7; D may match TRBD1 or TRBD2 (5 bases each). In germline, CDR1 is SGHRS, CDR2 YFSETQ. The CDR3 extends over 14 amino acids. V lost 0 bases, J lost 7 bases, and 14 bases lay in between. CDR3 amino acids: CASSLGQGVGEQYF. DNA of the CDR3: TGCGCCAGCAGCTTGGGGCAGGGAGTTGGTGAGCAGTACTTC.

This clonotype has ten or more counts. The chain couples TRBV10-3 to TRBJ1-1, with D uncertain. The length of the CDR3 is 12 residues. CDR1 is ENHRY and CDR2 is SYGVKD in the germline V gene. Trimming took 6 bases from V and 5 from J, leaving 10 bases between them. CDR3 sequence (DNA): TGTGCCATCAGGCAGCCCGGAACTGAAGCTTTCTTT. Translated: CAIRQPGTEAFF.

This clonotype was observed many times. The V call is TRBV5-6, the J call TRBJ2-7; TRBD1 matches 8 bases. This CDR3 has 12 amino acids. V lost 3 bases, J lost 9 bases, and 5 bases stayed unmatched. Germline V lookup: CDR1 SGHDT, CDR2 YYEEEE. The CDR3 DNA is TGTGCCAGCAGCTACCCAACAGGGGGGCAGTACTTC. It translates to CASSYPTGGQYF.

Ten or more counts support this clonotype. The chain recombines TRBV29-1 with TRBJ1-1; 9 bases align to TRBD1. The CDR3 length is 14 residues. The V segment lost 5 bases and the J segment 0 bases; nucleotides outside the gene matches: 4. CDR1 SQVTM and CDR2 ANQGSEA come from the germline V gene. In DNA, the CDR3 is TGCAGCGTTACAGGGGGCTTCATGAACACTGAAGCTTTCTTT. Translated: CSVTGGFMNTEAFF.

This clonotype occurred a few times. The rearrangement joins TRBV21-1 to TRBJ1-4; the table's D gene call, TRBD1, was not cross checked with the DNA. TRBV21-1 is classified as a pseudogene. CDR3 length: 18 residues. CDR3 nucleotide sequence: TGTGCCAGCACCAGACAGGGGATGGGAATGGGAACTAATGAAAAACTGTTTTTT. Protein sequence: CASTRQGMGMGTNEKLFF.

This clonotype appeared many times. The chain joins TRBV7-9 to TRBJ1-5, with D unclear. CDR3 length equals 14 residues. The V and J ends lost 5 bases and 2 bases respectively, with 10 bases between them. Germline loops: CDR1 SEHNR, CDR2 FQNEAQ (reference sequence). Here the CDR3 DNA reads TGTGCCAGCAGCCCTAGAGCGGGCAATCAGCCCCAGCATTTT. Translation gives CASSPRAGNQPQHF. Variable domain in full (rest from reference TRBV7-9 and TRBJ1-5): DTGVSQNPRHKITKRGQNVTFRCDPISEHNRLYWYRQTLGQGPEFLTYFQNEAQLEKSRLLSDRFSAERPKGSFSTLEIQRTEQGDSAMYLCASSPRAGNQPQHFGDGTRLSIL.

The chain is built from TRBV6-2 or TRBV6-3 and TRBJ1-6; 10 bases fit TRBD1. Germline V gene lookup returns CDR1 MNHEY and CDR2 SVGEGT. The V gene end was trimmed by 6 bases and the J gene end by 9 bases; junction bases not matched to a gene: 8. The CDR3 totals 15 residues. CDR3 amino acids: CASSRDRGAASPLHF. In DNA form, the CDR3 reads TGTGCCAGCAGCCGGGACAGGGGAGCCGCTTCACCCCTCCACTTT.

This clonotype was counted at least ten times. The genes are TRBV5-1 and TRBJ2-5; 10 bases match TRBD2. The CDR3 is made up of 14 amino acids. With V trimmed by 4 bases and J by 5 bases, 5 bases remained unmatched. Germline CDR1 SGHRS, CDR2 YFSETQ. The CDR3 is CASSPQRGGETQYF. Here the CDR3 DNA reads TGCGCCAGCAGCCCGCAGCGGGGGGGGGAGACCCAGTACTTC.

The CDR3 reads CASSPRRGGAEAFF. CDR3 DNA sequence: TGTGCCAGCAGCCCCCGGAGGGGGGGCGCTGAAGCTTTCTTT. V usage is TRBV7-2 and J usage is TRBJ1-1, with D tentatively TRBD1 (6 bases). Trimming pared 5 bases from V and 6 bases from J, leaving 16 bases between. Germline V CDR1 and CDR2: SGHTA, FQGNSA. CDR3 length equals 14 residues.

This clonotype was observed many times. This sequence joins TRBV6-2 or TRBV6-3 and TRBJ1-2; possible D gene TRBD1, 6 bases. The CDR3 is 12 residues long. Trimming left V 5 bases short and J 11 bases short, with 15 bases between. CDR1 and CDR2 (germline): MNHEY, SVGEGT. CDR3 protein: CASSRDTLGYTF. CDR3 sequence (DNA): TGTGCCAGCAGTCGGGACACCTTGGGATACACCTTC.

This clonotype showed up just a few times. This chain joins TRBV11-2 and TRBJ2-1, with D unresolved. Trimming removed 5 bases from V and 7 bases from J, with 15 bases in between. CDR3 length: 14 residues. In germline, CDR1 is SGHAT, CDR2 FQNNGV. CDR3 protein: CASSTPAGLNEQFF. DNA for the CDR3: TGTGCCAGCAGCACCCCCGCAGGTCTGAATGAGCAGTTCTTC.